What follows is one T cell receptor (beta chain) and its context. These data are taken from a study of blood T cell repertoires in COVID-19. Per the study methods: Amplification from reference gene primers served as the basis for estimated nucleated cell counts. Clones were read by immunoSEQ multiplex PCR, and TCRdb kept only the in-frame ones, dropping some. D and trimming were read from the DNA, whereas the V and J calls and clone size are those reported in that table. The sample includes approximately 30,000 clones, roughly 85% of them seen just once. J was trimmed by 9 bases and V by 5 bases; bases with no gene match: 15. The CDR3 sequence is 15 residues long. From germline, CDR1 is MNHEY and CDR2 SVGAGI.

Specimen: peripheral blood. The rearrangement uses TRBV6-5 and TRBJ2-7, with 8 bases matching TRBD1. The receptor comes from a human donor in a cohort sampled during active COVID-19. This chain's CDR3 is CASSPRTGTGYWQYF. In DNA form, the CDR3 reads TGTGCCAGCAGTCCTCGGACAGGGACCGGCTATTGGCAGTACTTC.